This entry lists 8 T cell receptor beta chains sequenced from one sample in a study of blood T cell repertoires in COVID-19. Repertoires were generated with immunoSEQ multiplex PCR, while TCRdb's copy carries only in-frame clones and drops some. In the table there are 95,000 to 150,000 clones, over 75% of which are singletons. Sequenced sample: peripheral blood. The receptor source for this set is a man aged 55 to 70 with active or convalescent COVID-19.

The chain is built from TRBV4-2 and TRBJ2-1, with TRBD2 matching over 7 bases. J gave up 0 bases and V 1 base, and 6 bases lay outside the gene matches. Looked up from germline, CDR1 is LGHNA and CDR2 is YNFKEQ. The CDR3 has 17 amino acids. The CDR3 loop reads CASSQGTSVSSYNEQFF. The CDR3 bases are TGTGCCAGCAGCCAAGGTACTAGCGTAAGCTCCTACAATGAGCAGTTCTTC.

The V call is TRBV19, the J call TRBJ2-5, with D possibly TRBD2 on 6 matching bases. Germline V gene lookup returns CDR1 LNHDA and CDR2 SQIVND (reference sequence). The V end lost 3 bases, the J end lost 2 bases, and 13 bases lay between the germline ends. This CDR3 region has 15 residues. The CDR3 sequence: CASSMGGSDQETQYF. In DNA, the CDR3 is TGTGCCAGTAGTATGGGGGGAAGCGATCAAGAGACCCAGTACTTC.

The chain couples TRBV11-2 to TRBJ1-1, with D maybe TRBD1 (6 bases). The CDR3 is 18 amino acids. V was trimmed by 0 bases and J by 7 bases, leaving 24 bases between them. Germline V lookup: CDR1 SGHAT, CDR2 FQNNGV. In DNA, the CDR3 is TGTGCCAGCAGCTTAGAGGCCATCGGAGGGGGGGTAGGTGTTGAAGCTTTCTTT. Its translation is CASSLEAIGGGVGVEAFF.

The J gene is TRBJ2-3, the V gene TRBV19; 7 nucleotides match TRBD2. There are 15 residues in the CDR3. Trimming removed 5 bases from V and 1 base from J; junction bases left unmatched: 6. Germline V lookup: CDR1 LNHDA, CDR2 SQIVND (reference sequence). The CDR3 spells CASSSLRGGTDTQYF. Written as DNA, the CDR3 is TGTGCCAGTAGTTCTCTACGGGGGGGCACAGATACGCAGTATTTT.

This clone was observed a single time. The chain employs TRBV11-2 and TRBJ2-7; the match to TRBD2 covers 7 bases. CDR3 length: 15 residues. Germline-derived CDR1 and CDR2 are SGHAT and FQNNGV. Trimming cost V 5 bases and J 4 bases; bases outside gene matches: 11. CDR3 loop: CASSPTGRVPYEQYF. CDR3 DNA: TGTGCCAGCAGCCCGACTGGGAGGGTCCCTTACGAGCAGTACTTC.

This clone was recorded a few times. Additional DNA sequences in this sample encode the identical CDR3. This chain connects TRBV19 to TRBJ1-2; TRBD1 is a possible D gene (6 bases). The CDR3 covers 13 residues. With 6 bases removed from V and 4 bases from J, the gap between germline ends came to 12 bases. Germline V gene lookup returns CDR1 LNHDA and CDR2 SQIVND (reference sequence). The CDR3 region is CASSPQGFYGYTF. The CDR3, as DNA: TGTGCCAGTAGCCCACAGGGCTTCTATGGCTACACCTTC.

The chain employs TRBV12-3 or TRBV12-4 and TRBJ2-1; D might be TRBD2 (5 bases). V was clipped by 7 bases and J by 8 bases, with 15 bases between them. This CDR3 region has 13 residues. The CDR3 loop is CASMGGSADEQFF. In DNA form, the CDR3 reads TGTGCCAGCATGGGCGGGTCGGCCGATGAGCAGTTCTTC.

The V gene is TRBV6-2 or TRBV6-3, the J gene TRBJ1-6, with D uncertain. Trimming left V 5 bases short and J 0 bases short, with 11 bases between. The CDR3 runs 16 residues. Germline values: CDR1 MNHEY, CDR2 SVGEGT. CDR3: CASSREEGSYNSPLHF. For the CDR3, the DNA is TGTGCCAGCAGTCGGGAAGAGGGCTCCTATAATTCACCCCTCCACTTT.